This T cell receptor beta chain was obtained from a study of OX40 agonist ivuxolimab in advanced cancers. As for the study in general: A history of anti-PD-1, anti-PD-L1 or anti-CTLA-4 therapy was acceptable, and approximately 39% had some. Partial responses, seen in three patients, involved one hepatocellular carcinoma and two cutaneous melanomas. General study points: In the expanded peripheral T cells, antigen specificity was never determined. Low levels of normalized T-cell clonal expansion also appeared in some nonresponders.

A remark on this clone: Its target is not known.

Sequencing was performed with immunoSEQ multiplex PCR; in TCRdb, only in-frame clones are kept and a portion is missing. The data show roughly 150,000 clones, around 94% seen once. The CDR3 runs to 15 residues. Germline CDR1 and CDR2: SGDLS and YYNGEE. Trimming removed 0 bases at V and 4 bases at J, with 14 bases between. The clonotype was recovered from an adult with an advanced solid tumor such as melanoma, head and neck, liver or kidney cancer. The material sequenced was CD4+ or CD8+ T cells sorted from blood, taken in a trial of the OX40 agonist ivuxolimab. The chain is built from TRBV9 and TRBJ2-7; TRBD2 might be the D (5 bases). The CDR3 nucleotides read TGTGCCAGCAGCGTAGGTGGGAGCGCTACATACGAGCAGTACTTC. Translating gives CASSVGGSATYEQYF.